Described below is a single T cell receptor beta chain sequence and its context. Its antigen is not known. This record comes from a study of T cell responses to AZD1222 COVID-19 vaccine. The study's findings and limits: Following two doses of AZD1222, Spike-specific TCR breadth and depth rose.

The CDR3 is made up of 14 amino acids. The trim removed 7 bases at V and 3 bases at J, leaving 7 bases unmatched. Germline values: CDR1 LNHDA, CDR2 SQIVND (reference sequence). Libraries were prepared by immunoSEQ multiplex PCR; TCRdb keeps only in-frame clonotypes and omits some of them. Of roughly 75,000 clones in the sample, around 86% were seen once. The sequence was collected from an adult who received the AZD1222 COVID-19 vaccine. The sample was peripheral blood, taken 28 days after the second AZD1222 dose. The chain carries TRBV19 and TRBJ1-2; TRBD1 matches 8 bases. CDR3 residues: CASTRTGMDYGYTF. Here the CDR3 DNA reads TGTGCCAGTACTAGGACAGGGATGGACTATGGCTACACCTTC.